Sequencing of this T cell receptor (beta chain) was carried out in a study of T cell changes during pregnancy in multiple sclerosis. Some clones are missing from TCRdb's copy, which holds only in-frame ones; the method was immunoSEQ multiplex PCR. The top ten hold 0.25% of the sample, which has approximately 52,000 clones, approximately 92% seen once. Trimming cost V 8 bases and J 4 bases; bases outside gene matches: 6. CDR3 length equals 14 residues. The germline gives CDR1 MNHEY, CDR2 SMNVEV (reference sequence). The rearrangement links TRBV27 to TRBJ2-1; 9 nucleotides agree with TRBD2. The clonotype was recovered from a female donor with multiple sclerosis, enrolled in a pregnancy study. Specimen: CD4+ T cells from peripheral blood mononuclear cells, collected in the third trimester of pregnancy. This CDR3 reads CASHGLARYNEQFF. In DNA form, the CDR3 reads TGTGCCAGCCATGGACTAGCGAGGTACAATGAGCAGTTCTTC.